The sequence of this T cell receptor (beta chain) was determined in a study of blood T cells in healthy people across ages. Overall study results and limits: Both higher diversity and more naive CD4+ cells marked long-lived donors when set against aged donors. PBMC samples, being unsorted, prevented any conclusive comparison of naive and antigen-experienced cells. The recorded TCR beta diversity per million T cells decreased in a roughly linear manner with age. Estimates of diversity drawn from one million T cells were considered underestimates.

Then a second PCR, running roughly 6 to 11 cycles, was carried out with a sample-barcoded 5' primer and a J-beta primer mix. TCRdb reanalysed the 5' RACE reads using MiXCR and keeps one entry per CDR3 protein. The profile shows 1.5 million to 2 million distinct CDR3 sequences, about 31% of them singletons. This clonotype was observed many times. The antigen remains unidentified. With 3 bases removed from V and 1 base from J, the gap between germline ends came to 9 bases. The CDR3 runs 14 residues. The germline V gene has CDR1 ENHRY and CDR2 SYGVKD. The sequence was obtained from a woman in her 30s in good health. The J gene is TRBJ2-5, the V gene TRBV10-3; D ambiguous. The sample taken for sequencing was blood. CDR3 protein: CAISEKGPQETQYF. CDR3 DNA sequence: TGTGCCATCAGTGAAAAAGGACCCCAAGAGACCCAGTACTTC.